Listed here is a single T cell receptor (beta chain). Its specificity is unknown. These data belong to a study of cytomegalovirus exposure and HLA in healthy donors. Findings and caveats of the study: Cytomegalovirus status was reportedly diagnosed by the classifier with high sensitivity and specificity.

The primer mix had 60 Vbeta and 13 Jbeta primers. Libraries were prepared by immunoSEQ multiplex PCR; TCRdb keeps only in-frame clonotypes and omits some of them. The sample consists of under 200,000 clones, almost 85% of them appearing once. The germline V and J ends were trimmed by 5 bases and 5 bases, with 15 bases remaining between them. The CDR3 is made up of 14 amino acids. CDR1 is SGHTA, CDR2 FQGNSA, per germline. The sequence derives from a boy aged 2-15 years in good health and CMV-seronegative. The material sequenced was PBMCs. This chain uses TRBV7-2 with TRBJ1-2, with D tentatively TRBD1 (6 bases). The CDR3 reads CASSHPGHGYGYTF. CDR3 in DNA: TGTGCCAGCAGCCACCCGGGACACGGATATGGCTACACCTTC.